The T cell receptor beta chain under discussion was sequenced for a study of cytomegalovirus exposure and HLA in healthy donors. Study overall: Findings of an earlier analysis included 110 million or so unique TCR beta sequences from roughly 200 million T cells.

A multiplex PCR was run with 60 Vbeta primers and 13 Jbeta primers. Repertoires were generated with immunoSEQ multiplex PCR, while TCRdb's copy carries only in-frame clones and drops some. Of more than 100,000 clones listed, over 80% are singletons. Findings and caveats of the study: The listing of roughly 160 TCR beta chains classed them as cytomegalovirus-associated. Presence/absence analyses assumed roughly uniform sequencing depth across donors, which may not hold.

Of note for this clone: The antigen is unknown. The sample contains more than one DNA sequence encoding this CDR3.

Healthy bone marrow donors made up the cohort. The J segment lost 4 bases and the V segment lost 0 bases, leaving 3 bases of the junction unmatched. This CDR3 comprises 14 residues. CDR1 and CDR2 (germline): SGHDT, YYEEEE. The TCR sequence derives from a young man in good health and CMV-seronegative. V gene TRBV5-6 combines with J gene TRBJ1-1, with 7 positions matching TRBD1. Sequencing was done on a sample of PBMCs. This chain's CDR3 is CASSLGQGGTEAFF. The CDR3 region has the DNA TGTGCCAGCAGCTTGGGACAGGGAGGCACTGAAGCTTTCTTT.